These 2 T cell receptor beta chains were all obtained from the same sample, sequenced in a study of blood T cell repertoires in COVID-19. Measured with immunoSEQ multiplex PCR; TCRdb has only the in-frame clones, and not every one. The sample includes 250,000 to 300,000 clones, about 88% seen only once; the top ten take 3.5% to 5%. Sequenced material: PBMCs or T cells enriched from blood (not recorded which). All receptors come from a man aged 25 to 45 with acute COVID-19.

Turning to this clone: The same CDR3 is also encoded by other DNA sequences in this sample. The chain joins TRBV3-1 (or the pseudogene TRBV3-2) to TRBJ2-3; 16 positions match TRBD2. Germline V gives CDR1 LGHDT, CDR2 YNNKEL (reference sequence). The trim removed 0 bases at V and 1 base at J, leaving 1 base unmatched. This CDR3 is built from 18 residues. CDR3 in amino acids: CASSQEGLAGGGTDTQYF. In DNA form, the CDR3 reads TGTGCCAGCAGCCAAGAGGGACTAGCGGGGGGGGGCACAGATACGCAGTATTTT.

This sequence joins TRBV27 and TRBJ1-1; no clear D. The ends were cut back, 5 bases at V and 7 bases at J, with 14 bases in the middle. The CDR3 spans 13 residues. Germline lookup yields CDR1 MNHEY and CDR2 SMNVEV (reference sequence). The CDR3 DNA sequence: TGTGCCAGCAGTCCCGGGAGGCTTGGTGAAGCTTTCTTT. The encoded protein is CASSPGRLGEAFF.